This T cell receptor beta chain was identified during a study of Graves' ophthalmopathy and Graves' hyperthyroidism. Using RNA transcripts, the TCR beta CDR3 regions were amplified. Amplification began with first-round RT-PCR using HTBI primers, then second-round multiplex PCR was performed. TCRdb passed the multiplex PCR reads through MiXCR, listing each CDR3 protein once. The sample holds over a million distinct CDR3 sequences, roughly two fifths seen once. The germline CDR1 and CDR2 sequences are KGHDR and SFDVKD. V shed 9 bases, J shed 1 base, and the junction held 8 bases outside the gene matches. This CDR3 comprises 17 residues.

The rearrangement uses TRBV24-1 and TRBJ2-5, with 15 nucleotides matching TRBD2. Sequencing input: peripheral blood or thyroid tissue (not recorded which). This receptor was obtained from an adult man with Graves' hyperthyroidism. For the CDR3, the DNA is TGTGCCACCTCACCGGGACTAGCGGGGGGAAGCCAAGAGACCCAGTACTTC. This sequence encodes CATSPGLAGGSQETQYF.